The 25 T cell receptor beta chains below come from one sample, sequenced in a study of blood T cell repertoires in COVID-19. The table came from immunoSEQ multiplex PCR; TCRdb's copy has only in-frame clones and leaves some out. The sample records 150,000 to 200,000 clones, roughly 93% being singletons. The sequencing sample was made of peripheral blood. These receptor sequences come from a woman aged 60 to 75 with COVID-19, enrolled during active disease.

The chain combines TRBV5-1 with TRBJ2-1; D is uncertain. Germline values: CDR1 SGHRS, CDR2 YFSETQ. The ends were cut back, 1 base at V and 6 bases at J, with 11 bases in the middle. The CDR3 consists of 14 residues. DNA for the CDR3: TGCGCCAGCAGCTTGACCGACTTATCCAATGAGCAGTTCTTC. Its translation is CASSLTDLSNEQFF.

The genes are TRBV5-8 and TRBJ2-3; the D is unclear. This CDR3 is 13 amino acids long. V was shortened by 1 base and J by 8 bases, with 11 bases between the two germline ends. From germline, CDR1 is SGHTS and CDR2 YDEGEE. CDR3 protein: CASSLNSPPTQYF. CDR3 bases: TGTGCCAGCAGCTTGAATTCTCCCCCTACGCAGTATTTT. The whole variable domain, remainder taken from reference TRBV5-8 and TRBJ2-3, is EAGVTQSPTHLIKTRGQQATLRCSPISGHTSVYWYQQALGLGLQFLLWYDEGEERNRGNFPPRFSGRQFPNYSSELNVNALELEDSALYLCASSLNSPPTQYFGPGTRLTVL.

This clone has a single count. This chain uses TRBV6-5 with TRBJ1-1; 8 bases align to TRBD1. The germline V gene has CDR1 MNHEY and CDR2 SVGAGI. V was pared by 5 bases and J by 1 base, with 6 bases of the junction left unmatched. This CDR3 is built from 15 residues. The CDR3 DNA is TGTGCCAGCAGTAATCGGACAGGGCCGAACACTGAAGCTTTCTTT. Protein product: CASSNRTGPNTEAFF.

This clone appeared once. J is TRBJ1-1 and V is TRBV12-3 or TRBV12-4; no clear D gene. The CDR3 length is 13 residues. V was cut by 1 base and J by 4 bases, with 7 bases left in between. The CDR3 nucleotides are TGTGCCAGCAGTTTAGGACAAAGCACTGAAGCTTTCTTT. This codes for CASSLGQSTEAFF.

This chain links TRBV7-9 with TRBJ1-1; D is ambiguous. This CDR3 is built from 15 residues. V lost 5 bases and J 0 bases, leaving 13 bases between the germline ends. In germline, CDR1 is SEHNR, CDR2 FQNEAQ (reference sequence). CDR3 sequence reads: CASSVPTVLNTEAFF. In DNA form, the CDR3 reads TGTGCCAGCAGCGTACCGACTGTTTTGAACACTGAAGCTTTCTTT.

The V gene is TRBV3-1 (or the pseudogene TRBV3-2), the J gene TRBJ2-2, with D tentatively TRBD1 (5 bases). The ends were cut back, 2 bases at V and 6 bases at J, with 16 bases in the middle. CDR1 LGHDT and CDR2 YNNKEL come from the germline V gene (reference sequence). The CDR3 sequence is 16 residues long. CDR3 coding DNA: TGTGCCAGCAGCCAACCCCCAGGGCGGTCCGCCGGGGAGCTGTTTTTT. Residues: CASSQPPGRSAGELFF.

The chain employs TRBV7-9 and TRBJ2-2, with 10 bases fitting TRBD1. CDR1 SEHNR and CDR2 FQNEAQ come from the germline V gene (reference sequence). V lost 0 bases, J lost 7 bases, and 5 bases stayed unmatched. The CDR3 length is 16 residues. CDR3: CASSLAGTGVHGELFF. DNA for the CDR3: TGTGCCAGCAGCTTAGCCGGGACAGGGGTTCACGGGGAGCTGTTTTTT.

This rearrangement joins TRBV2 to TRBJ2-3, with D possibly matching TRBD2 (7 bases). CDR1 and CDR2 (germline): SNHLY, FYNNEI. The CDR3 consists of 16 residues. V was shortened by 8 bases and J by 3 bases, with 21 bases between the two germline ends. The CDR3 region has the DNA TGTGCCAGCCTGGATGATTCGGGGGGCGGAACAGATACGCAGTATTTT. It specifies CASLDDSGGGTDTQYF.

V and J are TRBV7-2 and TRBJ1-2; a weak D match, TRBD1 (6 bases). Germline CDR1 is SGHTA and CDR2 is FQGNSA. The V end lost 1 base, the J end lost 2 bases, and 8 bases lay between the germline ends. This CDR3 comprises 14 residues. CDR3 DNA: TGTGCCAGCAGCTTAGAGCAGGGGAACTATGGCTACACCTTC. This codes for CASSLEQGNYGYTF.

V gene TRBV5-1 combines with J gene TRBJ2-7; D may be TRBD2 (7 bases). V dropped 1 base and J dropped 6 bases, with 11 bases sitting between them. Germline lookup yields CDR1 SGHRS and CDR2 YFSETQ. CDR3 length: 13 amino acids. The CDR3 loop is CASSLSGEGEQYF. The CDR3 DNA reads as TGCGCCAGCAGCTTGTCAGGGGAGGGCGAGCAGTACTTC. Looking up the rest from reference TRBV5-1 and TRBJ2-7 gives the full variable domain: KAGVTQTPRYLIKTRGQQVTLSCSPISGHRSVSWYQQTPGQGLQFLFEYFSETQRNKGNFPGRFSGRQFSNSRSEMNVSTLELGDSALYLCASSLSGEGEQYFGPGTRLTVT.

The chain links TRBV7-9 to TRBJ2-3; 9 bases map to TRBD2. There are 18 residues in the CDR3. V shed 2 bases and J 0 bases; nucleotides not matched to a gene: 9. Germline V gene lookup returns CDR1 SEHNR and CDR2 FQNEAQ (reference sequence). Here the CDR3 reads CASSLPSGGNPSTDTQYF. Written as DNA, the CDR3 is TGTGCCAGCAGCTTACCCAGCGGGGGGAATCCTAGCACAGATACGCAGTATTTT.

The chain recombines TRBV6-5 with TRBJ1-1, with 9 bases identical to TRBD1. There are 15 residues in the CDR3. From germline, CDR1 is MNHEY and CDR2 SVGAGI. V was pared by 8 bases and J by 3 bases, with 10 bases of the junction left unmatched. Here the CDR3 DNA reads TGTGCCAGCCAAGACCCTGGGACAGGGCACACTGAAGCTTTCTTT. Residues: CASQDPGTGHTEAFF.

The chain joins TRBV5-1 to TRBJ1-6; the match to TRBD1 covers 11 bases. J lost 7 bases, V lost 5 bases, and 8 bases had no gene match. This CDR3 contains 16 residues. Per the germline V gene, CDR1 is SGHRS and CDR2 is YFSETQ. CDR3 bases: TGCGCCAGCAGTCGGACAGGGGGCCGGGAGAATTCACCCCTCCACTTT. Protein product: CASSRTGGRENSPLHF. Based on the CDR3 plus reference TRBV5-1 and TRBJ1-6, the full variable domain is KAGVTQTPRYLIKTRGQQVTLSCSPISGHRSVSWYQQTPGQGLQFLFEYFSETQRNKGNFPGRFSGRQFSNSRSEMNVSTLELGDSALYLCASSRTGGRENSPLHFGNGTRLTVT.

The chain joins TRBV15 to TRBJ2-7; no reliable D call. The germline V and J ends were trimmed by 5 bases and 7 bases, with 15 bases remaining between them. The CDR3 is 13 amino acids. From germline, CDR1 is LNHNV and CDR2 YYDKDF (reference sequence). CDR3 amino acids: CATSAQTTVEQYF. The CDR3, as DNA: TGTGCCACCAGCGCACAAACGACTGTGGAGCAGTACTTC. Combining the CDR3 with reference TRBV15 and TRBJ2-7 gives the whole variable domain DAMVIQNPRYQVTQFGKPVTLSCSQTLNHNVMYWYQQKSSQAPKLLFHYYDKDFNNEADTPDNFQSRRPNTSFCFLDIRSPGLGDTAMYLCATSAQTTVEQYFGPGTRLTVT.

The rearrangement uses TRBV6-5 and TRBJ1-1; the match to TRBD1 covers 9 bases. The CDR3 is made up of 14 amino acids. In germline, CDR1 is MNHEY, CDR2 SVGAGI. J gave up 3 bases and V 5 bases, and 4 bases lay outside the gene matches. The chain's CDR3 is CASSRDRADTEAFF. CDR3 DNA: TGTGCCAGCAGTCGGGACAGGGCTGACACTGAAGCTTTCTTT.

The rearrangement links TRBV20-1 to TRBJ2-7; D is perhaps TRBD2 (5 bases). Trimming left V 3 bases short and J 2 bases short, with 11 bases between. Looked up from germline, CDR1 is DFQATT and CDR2 is SNEGSKA (reference sequence). The CDR3 loop spans 13 amino acids. CDR3 bases: TGCAGTGCTAGTGCGAGCGGCCCCTACGAGCAGTACTTC. This codes for CSASASGPYEQYF.

V and J are TRBV4-2 and TRBJ1-6; 7 nucleotides match TRBD1. Germline CDR1 LGHNA, CDR2 YNFKEQ. The CDR3 sequence is 15 residues long. Trimming cost V 4 bases and J 8 bases; bases outside gene matches: 8. DNA of the CDR3: TGTGCCAGCAGCCGCACCGGGACAGAAGATTCACCCCTCCACTTT. This sequence encodes CASSRTGTEDSPLHF.

The rearrangement links TRBV5-1 to TRBJ1-4; tentatively, D is TRBD1 (6 bases). Germline CDR1 reads SGHRS; CDR2 reads YFSETQ. The CDR3 is made up of 14 amino acids. Trimming removed 0 bases at V and 6 bases at J, with 9 bases between. The CDR3 loop reads CASSLGGGDEKLFF. The CDR3 DNA reads as TGCGCCAGCAGCTTGGGAGGGGGGGATGAAAAACTGTTTTTT.

The rearrangement joins TRBV10-3 to TRBJ1-1, with TRBD1 as a possible D gene (5 bases). CDR1 ENHRY and CDR2 SYGVKD come from the germline V gene. The CDR3 consists of 13 residues. The V gene lost 8 bases and the J gene lost 1 base, with 11 bases spanning the gap. The CDR3 loop reads CAIGGRENTEAFF. For the CDR3, the DNA is TGTGCCATCGGGGGGAGAGAGAACACTGAAGCTTTCTTT.

The rearrangement joins TRBV4-1 to TRBJ1-1; 8 nucleotides align to TRBD1. This CDR3 region has 15 residues. The trim removed 3 bases at V and 2 bases at J, leaving 5 bases unmatched. From germline, CDR1 is MGHRA and CDR2 YSYEKL. The CDR3 DNA is TGCGCCAGCAGCCACTCGACAGGGGCTAACACTGAAGCTTTCTTT. This sequence encodes CASSHSTGANTEAFF.

The chain employs TRBV5-8 and TRBJ2-7; D may be TRBD2 (6 bases). Trimming took 2 bases from V and 3 from J, leaving 12 bases between them. This CDR3 comprises 14 residues. Looked up from germline, CDR1 is SGHTS and CDR2 is YDEGEE. CDR3 in DNA: TGTGCCAGCAGCTTTTCGATGGGGGGCTACGAGCAGTACTTC. Protein: CASSFSMGGYEQYF.

The V and J genes are TRBV5-6 and TRBJ1-6; D might be TRBD1 (6 bases). Trimming took off 1 base at V and 8 bases at J, with 10 bases between the two ends. The germline gives CDR1 SGHDT, CDR2 YYEEEE. This CDR3 contains 14 residues. CDR3 sequence: CASSLRGNYSPLHF. The CDR3 nucleotides are TGTGCCAGCAGCTTGAGGGGGAATTATTCACCCCTCCACTTT.

The chain couples TRBV11-2 to TRBJ1-1; TRBD1 is a possible D gene (5 bases). Germline assignment: CDR1 SGHAT and CDR2 FQNNGV. With 3 bases removed from V and 0 bases from J, the gap between germline ends came to 8 bases. This CDR3 region has 14 residues. The CDR3: CASSFRALNTEAFF. The CDR3 DNA reads TGTGCCAGCAGCTTCAGGGCCTTGAACACTGAAGCTTTCTTT.

To note about this clone: The sample contains more than one DNA sequence encoding this CDR3. V is TRBV20-1 and J is TRBJ1-2, with a possible D match to TRBD1 (6 bases). CDR1 and CDR2 (germline): DFQATT, SNEGSKA (reference sequence). The V gene lost 6 bases and the J gene lost 4 bases, with 9 bases spanning the gap. This CDR3 contains 11 residues. The CDR3 region has the DNA TGCAGTGCGCAGGACAGCTATGGCTACACCTTC. As protein: CSAQDSYGYTF.

The genes are TRBV27 and TRBJ2-5, with no clear D. V lost 0 bases and J 5 bases, leaving 13 bases between the germline ends. Germline V gene data show CDR1 as MNHEY and CDR2 as SMNVEV (reference sequence). CDR3 length: 15 residues. The CDR3 DNA reads as TGTGCCAGCAGTTTATCGTATGCTTCGGTGGAGACCCAGTACTTC. Protein product: CASSLSYASVETQYF.